The clone carrying this T cell receptor (beta chain) was seen only once. The antigen is not known. The sort gate was single viable CD3+CD4+CD8-CD45RO+ cells for memory CD4+ T cells. V dropped 5 bases and J dropped 6 bases, with 5 bases sitting between them. The CDR3 runs to 11 residues. Germline V gene sequence: CDR1 SEHNR, CDR2 FQNEAQ (reference sequence). The sample belongs to a study of memory CD4+ T cells and cytomegalovirus serostatus. Turning to the study itself: Donors were healthy Belgian adults, 10 or so CMV seropositive and about 24 seronegative.

Study-wide results and caveats: Repertoires predicted CMV serostatus with median bootstrapped AUC of about 0.95.

Assay used: immunoSEQ multiplex PCR; TCRdb lists only in-frame clones, some missing. The table lists 45,000 to 55,000 clones, roughly four fifths of them singletons. Sample: memory CD4+ T cells from blood. This sequence joins TRBV7-9 and TRBJ2-1; D ambiguous. The receptor was derived from an adult in good health and CMV-seronegative. The CDR3, as DNA: TGTGCCAGCAGCCCCCGCAATGAGCAGTTCTTC. Its translation: CASSPRNEQFF.